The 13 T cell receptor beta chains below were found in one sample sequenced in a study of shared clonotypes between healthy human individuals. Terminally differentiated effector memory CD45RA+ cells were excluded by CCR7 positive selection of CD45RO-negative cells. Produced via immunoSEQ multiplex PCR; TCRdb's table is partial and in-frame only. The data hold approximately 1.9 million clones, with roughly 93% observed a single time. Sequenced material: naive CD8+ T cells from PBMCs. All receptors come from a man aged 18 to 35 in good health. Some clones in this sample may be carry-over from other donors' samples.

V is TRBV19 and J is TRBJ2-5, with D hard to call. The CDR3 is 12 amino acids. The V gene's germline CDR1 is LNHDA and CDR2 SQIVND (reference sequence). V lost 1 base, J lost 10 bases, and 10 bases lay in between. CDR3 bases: TGTGCCAGTAGTATAGGCGTAGGTGACCAGTACTTC. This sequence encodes CASSIGVGDQYF. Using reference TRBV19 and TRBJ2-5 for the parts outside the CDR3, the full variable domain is DGGITQSPKYLFRKEGQNVTLSCEQNLNHDAMYWYRQDPGQGLRLIYYSQIVNDFQKGDIAEGYSVSREKKESFPLTVTSAQKNPTAFYLCASSIGVGDQYFGPGTRLLVL.

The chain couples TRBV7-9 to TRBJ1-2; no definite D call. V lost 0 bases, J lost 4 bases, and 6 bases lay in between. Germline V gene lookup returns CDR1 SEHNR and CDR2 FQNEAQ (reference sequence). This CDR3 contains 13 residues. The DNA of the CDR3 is TGTGCCAGCAGCTTAGCAGCCCTCTATGGCTACACCTTC. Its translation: CASSLAALYGYTF. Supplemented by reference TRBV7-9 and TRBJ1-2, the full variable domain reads DTGVSQNPRHKITKRGQNVTFRCDPISEHNRLYWYRQTLGQGPEFLTYFQNEAQLEKSRLLSDRFSAERPKGSFSTLEIQRTEQGDSAMYLCASSLAALYGYTFGSGTRLTVV.

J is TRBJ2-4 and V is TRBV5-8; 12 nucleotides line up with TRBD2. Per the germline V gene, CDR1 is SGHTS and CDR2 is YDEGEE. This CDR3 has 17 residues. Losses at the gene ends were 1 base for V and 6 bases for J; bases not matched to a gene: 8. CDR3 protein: CASSLRVLAGGPNIQYF. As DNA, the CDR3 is TGTGCCAGCAGCTTGAGGGTTCTAGCGGGAGGGCCAAACATTCAGTACTTC.

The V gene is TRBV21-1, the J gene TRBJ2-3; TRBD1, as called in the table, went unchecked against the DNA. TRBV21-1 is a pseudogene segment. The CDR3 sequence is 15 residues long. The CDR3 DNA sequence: TGTGCCAGCGGTAAGGGGCTTCTCGGCACAGATACGCAGTATTTT. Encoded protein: CASGKGLLGTDTQYF.

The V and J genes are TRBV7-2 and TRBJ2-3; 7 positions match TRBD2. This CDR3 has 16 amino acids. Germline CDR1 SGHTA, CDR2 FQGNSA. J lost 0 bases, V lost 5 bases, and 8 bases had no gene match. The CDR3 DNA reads TGTGCCAGCAGCGAACGAGCGGGAACTAGCACAGATACGCAGTATTTT. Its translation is CASSERAGTSTDTQYF.

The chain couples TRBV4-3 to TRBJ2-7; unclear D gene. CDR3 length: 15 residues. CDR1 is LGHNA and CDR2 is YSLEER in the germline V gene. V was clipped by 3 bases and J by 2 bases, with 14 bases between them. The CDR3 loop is CASSHSPRTAYEQYF. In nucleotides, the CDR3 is TGCGCCAGCAGCCATTCGCCCAGAACCGCCTACGAGCAGTACTTC.

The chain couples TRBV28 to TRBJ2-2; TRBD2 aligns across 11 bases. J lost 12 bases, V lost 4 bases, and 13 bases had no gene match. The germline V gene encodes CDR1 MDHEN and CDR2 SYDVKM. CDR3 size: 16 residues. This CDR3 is CASSSSDVAGGPQLFF. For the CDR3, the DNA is TGTGCCAGCAGTTCCTCCGATGTAGCGGGAGGGCCGCAGCTGTTTTTT.

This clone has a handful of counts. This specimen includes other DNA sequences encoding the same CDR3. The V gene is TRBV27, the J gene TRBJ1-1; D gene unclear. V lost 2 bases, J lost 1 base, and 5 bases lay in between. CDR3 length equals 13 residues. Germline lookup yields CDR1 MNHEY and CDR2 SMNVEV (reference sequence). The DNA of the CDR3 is TGTGCCAGCAGTTTAAATCGGAACACTGAAGCTTTCTTT. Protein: CASSLNRNTEAFF.

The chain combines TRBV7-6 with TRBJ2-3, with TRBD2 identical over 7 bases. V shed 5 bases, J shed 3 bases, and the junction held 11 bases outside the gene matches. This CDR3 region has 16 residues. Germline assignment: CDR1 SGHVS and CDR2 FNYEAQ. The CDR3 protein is CASSVGVRAGTDTQYF. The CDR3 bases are TGTGCCAGCAGCGTAGGAGTAAGAGCGGGGACAGATACGCAGTATTTT.

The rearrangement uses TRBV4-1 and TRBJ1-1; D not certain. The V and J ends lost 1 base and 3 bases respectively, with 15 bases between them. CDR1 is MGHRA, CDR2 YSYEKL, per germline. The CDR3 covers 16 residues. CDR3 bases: TGCGCCAGCAGCCAAGGACCCCGGGTGCGGGACACTGAAGCTTTCTTT. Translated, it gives CASSQGPRVRDTEAFF.

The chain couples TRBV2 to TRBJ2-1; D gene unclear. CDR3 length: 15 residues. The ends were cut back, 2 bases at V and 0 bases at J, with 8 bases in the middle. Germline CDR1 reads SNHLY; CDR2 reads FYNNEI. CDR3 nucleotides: TGTGCCAGCAGTGAACTTGATAGCTCCTACAATGAGCAGTTCTTC. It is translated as CASSELDSSYNEQFF.

CDR3 sequence: CASSRVYSNQPQHF. The CDR3 nucleotides read TGTGCCAGCAGTCGGGTCTATAGCAATCAGCCCCAGCATTTT. This chain joins TRBV27 and TRBJ1-5; D unresolved. CDR1 and CDR2 from the germline V gene are MNHEY and SMNVEV (reference sequence). This CDR3 contains 14 residues. Trimming removed 5 bases at V and 0 bases at J, with 8 bases between.

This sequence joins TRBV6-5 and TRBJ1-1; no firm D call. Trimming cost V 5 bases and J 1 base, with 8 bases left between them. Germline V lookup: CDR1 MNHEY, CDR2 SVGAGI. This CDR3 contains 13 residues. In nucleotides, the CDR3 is TGTGCCAGCAGTCCGGGCCCGAACACTGAAGCTTTCTTT. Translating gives CASSPGPNTEAFF.